The T cell receptor beta chain described here comes from a study of T cells in women clearing cervical HPV infection. Assay: immunoSEQ multiplex PCR; the TCRdb copy retains only in-frame clones and omits some. The sample table includes 45,000 to 55,000 clones. A word on this clone: Sequencing ends 3 residues short of the CDR3 end; the germline J gene provides the rest.

Germline values: CDR1 DFQATT, CDR2 SNEGSKA (reference sequence). This CDR3 is 11 amino acids long. The source of this sequence is a woman aged 18-70 years with a cervical HPV16 infection that either progressed to CIN3+ or cleared (not recorded which). The J gene is TRBJ1-1, the V gene TRBV20-1; D perhaps matches TRBD1 (6 bases). The sequenced sample consisted of blood buffy coat. The part of the CDR3 DNA that was read is TGCAGTGCGTTGACCGGGACAGAA. This encodes CSALTGTE. The whole CDR3 protein is CSALTGTEAFF.